A single sample gave rise to the 8 T cell receptor beta chains below, sequenced in a study of CD8+ T cells in alopecia areata. Isolated RNA was reverse transcribed into cDNA used as the sequencing template. The method was immunoSEQ multiplex PCR; TCRdb's version includes in-frame clones alone and lacks a portion of them. The repertoire holds under 300,000 clones, 65% to 70% seen once, with 1.2% in the top ten. This specimen consisted of CD4+ T cells sorted from blood, obtained at week 0. The origin of the receptors is a human donor with alopecia areata.

This clone was counted between two and nine times. The V gene is TRBV29-1, the J gene TRBJ2-3, with 8 bases fitting TRBD1. Germline-derived CDR1 and CDR2 are SQVTM and ANQGSEA. This CDR3 spans 13 amino acids. V lost 5 bases, J lost 2 bases, and 3 bases stayed unmatched. The CDR3 nucleotides read TGCAGCGTTCTCCAGGGGGCCACAGATACGCAGTATTTT. Encoded protein: CSVLQGATDTQYF.

V and J are TRBV7-2 and TRBJ2-1, with 8 bases fitting TRBD1. Trimming at V came to 5 bases and at J to 1 base, leaving 7 bases not matched to a gene. The CDR3 loop spans 16 amino acids. Germline CDR1 reads SGHTA; CDR2 reads FQGNSA. CDR3 nucleotides: TGTGCCAGCAGCGACTACAGGGGGAGTTCCTACAATGAGCAGTTCTTC. Translating it yields CASSDYRGSSYNEQFF.

V is TRBV29-1 and J is TRBJ2-1, with unresolved D. V dropped 7 bases and J dropped 1 base, with 11 bases sitting between them. Germline assignment: CDR1 SQVTM and CDR2 ANQGSEA. The CDR3 totals 13 residues. The CDR3: CSATYRSYNEQFF. CDR3 bases: TGCAGCGCCACATATAGGTCCTACAATGAGCAGTTCTTC.

This clone was counted between two and nine times. The chain employs TRBV15 and TRBJ2-5, with D unclear. CDR1 is LNHNV and CDR2 is YYDKDF in the germline V gene (reference sequence). V lost 0 bases, J lost 5 bases, and 4 bases lay in between. CDR3 length: 12 amino acids. CDR3 sequence reads: CATSRDKETQYF. Here the CDR3 DNA reads TGTGCCACCAGCAGAGATAAGGAGACCCAGTACTTC.

There are a few counts of this clone. The chain joins TRBV6-6 to TRBJ2-7; D not certain. The germline V gene has CDR1 MNHNY and CDR2 SVGAGI (reference sequence). Trimming shortened V by 6 bases and J by 3 bases, and 6 bases separated the two germline ends. The CDR3 totals 11 residues. Here the CDR3 reads CASSELYEQYF. The CDR3 DNA reads TGTGCCAGCAGCGAGCTCTACGAGCAGTACTTC.

This chain uses TRBV5-1 with TRBJ2-3; 9 bases map to TRBD2. After removal of 7 bases from V and 7 bases from J, the junction contained 10 bases not matched to a gene. CDR3 length: 14 residues. Germline CDR1 reads SGHRS; CDR2 reads YFSETQ. As DNA, the CDR3 is TGCGCCAGCTCTGGCGGGGGGGCACTTAATACGCAGTATTTT. Its translation is CASSGGGALNTQYF.

This clone was counted once. This rearrangement joins TRBV30 to TRBJ2-7, with a possible D match to TRBD2 (6 bases). This CDR3 has 12 residues. Germline V gives CDR1 GTSNPN, CDR2 SVGIG (reference sequence). Trimming removed 4 bases at V and 4 bases at J, with 11 bases between. The CDR3 bases are TGTGCCTGGACCGTCGGGGGTTACGAGCAGTACTTC. It encodes CAWTVGGYEQYF.

The chain combines TRBV7-2 with TRBJ1-3; D possibly corresponds to TRBD1 (6 bases). The CDR3 runs to 15 residues. Per the germline V gene, CDR1 is SGHTA and CDR2 is FQGNSA. V was cut by 5 bases and J by 2 bases, with 13 bases left in between. The CDR3 region has the DNA TGTGCCAGCAGCGGGGGCCCCGGGACTGGAAACACCATATATTTT. It translates to CASSGGPGTGNTIYF.